The 3 T cell receptor beta chains in this list originate from one sample, sequenced in a study of cytomegalovirus exposure and HLA in healthy donors. PCR used 60 Vbeta primers and 13 Jbeta primers. Sequencing used immunoSEQ multiplex PCR; TCRdb keeps in-frame clones, though not all of them. The sample lists some 150,000 clones; about 71% were seen once. Sequenced input: PBMCs. The origin of the receptors is a woman in her 30s in good health and CMV-seronegative.

As DNA, the CDR3 is TGCGCCAGCAGCCAAGGACTAGCGGGGGGCGGGTACCAAGAGACCCAGTACTTC. Its translation is CASSQGLAGGGYQETQYF. The V gene is TRBV4-3, the J gene TRBJ2-5; TRBD2 aligns across 13 bases. The V gene end was trimmed by 1 base and the J gene end by 0 bases; junction bases not matched to a gene: 5. Per the germline V gene, CDR1 is LGHNA and CDR2 is YSLEER. CDR3 length equals 18 residues.

The table lists this clone with a few counts. The J gene is TRBJ2-1, the V gene TRBV7-2; the D is unclear. The CDR3 length is 13 residues. Germline CDR1 and CDR2: SGHTA and FQGNSA. Trimming removed 3 bases at V and 6 bases at J, with 9 bases between. The CDR3 coding sequence is TGTGCCAGCAGCTTCGAAAGGAGCAATGAGCAGTTCTTC. Amino acids: CASSFERSNEQFF.

This clone was seen only a few times. V and J are TRBV15 and TRBJ2-3; the D is unclear. Trimming took 1 base from V and 3 from J, leaving 8 bases between them. The germline V gene encodes CDR1 LNHNV and CDR2 YYDKDF (reference sequence). The CDR3 has 14 amino acids. The CDR3 loop is CATSRGEYTDTQYF. The CDR3, as DNA: TGTGCCACCAGCAGAGGCGAGTATACAGATACGCAGTATTTT.